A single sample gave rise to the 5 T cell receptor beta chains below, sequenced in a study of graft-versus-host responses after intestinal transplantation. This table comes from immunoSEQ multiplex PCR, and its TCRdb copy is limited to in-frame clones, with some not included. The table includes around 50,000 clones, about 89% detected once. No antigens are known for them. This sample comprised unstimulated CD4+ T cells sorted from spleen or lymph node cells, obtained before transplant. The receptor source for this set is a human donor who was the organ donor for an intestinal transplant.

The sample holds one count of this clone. CDR3 in DNA: TGCGCCAGCAGCCAGAACCACTGGGGGGGGTTGAACACTGAAGCTTTCTTT. Its translation: CASSQNHWGGLNTEAFF. The genes are TRBV4-1 and TRBJ1-1; weak D call: TRBD1 (5 bases). The CDR3 is made up of 17 amino acids. Trimming pared 3 bases from V and 0 bases from J, leaving 17 bases between. Per the germline V gene, CDR1 is MGHRA and CDR2 is YSYEKL.

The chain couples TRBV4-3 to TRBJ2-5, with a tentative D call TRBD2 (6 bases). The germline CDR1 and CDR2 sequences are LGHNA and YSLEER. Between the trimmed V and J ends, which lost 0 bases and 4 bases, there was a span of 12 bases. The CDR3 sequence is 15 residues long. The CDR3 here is CASSQEGNGRETQYF. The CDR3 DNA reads TGCGCCAGCAGCCAAGAAGGGAACGGGAGAGAGACCCAGTACTTC.

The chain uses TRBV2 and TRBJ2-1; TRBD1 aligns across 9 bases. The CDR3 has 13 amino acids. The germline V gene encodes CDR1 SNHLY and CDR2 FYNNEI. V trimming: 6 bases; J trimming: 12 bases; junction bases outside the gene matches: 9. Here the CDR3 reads CASRGDREGRQFF. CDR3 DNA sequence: TGTGCCAGCAGGGGGGACAGGGAAGGGAGGCAGTTCTTC.

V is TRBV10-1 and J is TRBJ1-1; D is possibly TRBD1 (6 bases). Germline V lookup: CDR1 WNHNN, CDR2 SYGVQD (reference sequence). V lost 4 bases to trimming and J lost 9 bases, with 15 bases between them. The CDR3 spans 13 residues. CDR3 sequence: CASSGSLQGQAFF. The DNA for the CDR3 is TGCGCCAGCAGTGGATCCCTCCAGGGGCAAGCTTTCTTT.

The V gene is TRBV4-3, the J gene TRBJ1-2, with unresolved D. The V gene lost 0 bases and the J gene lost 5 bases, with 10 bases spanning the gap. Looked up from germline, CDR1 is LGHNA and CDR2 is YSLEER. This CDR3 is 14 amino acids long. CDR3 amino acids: CASSQDIGRYGYTF. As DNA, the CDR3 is TGCGCCAGCAGCCAAGATATAGGGAGATATGGCTACACCTTC.